The clone carrying this T cell receptor (beta chain) occurred a few times. V trimming: 5 bases; J trimming: 3 bases; junction bases outside the gene matches: 6. The CDR3 totals 14 residues. Germline assignment: CDR1 SGHAT and CDR2 FQNNGV. The data were obtained in a study of T-cell memory formation after mild COVID-19. TCRdb redid the calling of the 5' RACE reads with MiXCR, one entry per CDR3 protein. The sample lists 350,000 to 400,000 distinct CDR3 sequences; roughly 20% were seen once. This sequence originates from an adult woman who had mild COVID-19 (a few samples of this study predate the infection). Cell type and time point are not known. The rearrangement joins TRBV11-2 to TRBJ2-7, with 8 bases lining up with TRBD2. Sequencing was performed on PBMCs or a T cell subset sorted from them (not recorded which). This CDR3 reads CASSPRGGFYEQYF. CDR3 nucleotide sequence: TGTGCCAGCAGCCCACGGGGGGGCTTCTACGAGCAGTACTTC.